One and the same sample provided the 18 T cell receptor beta chains below, sequenced in a study. One entry per CDR3 protein, called by TCRdb with MiXCR from the RT-PCR reads. The data hold about 700,000 distinct CDR3 sequences, with 13% to 15% observed a single time. The material sequenced was memory CD4+ T cells from blood. Every receptor here comes from a female donor in good health, serving as a healthy control.

This chain connects TRBV2 to TRBJ1-5; 7 bases agree with TRBD1. Trimming at V came to 8 bases and at J to 11 bases, leaving 15 bases not matched to a gene. The length of the CDR3 is 14 residues. CDR1 and CDR2 from the germline V gene are SNHLY and FYNNEI. CDR3 coding DNA: TGTGCCAGCCAAGGGGACAGCCGGTCGGGGACCCAGCATTTT. Its translation is CASQGDSRSGTQHF.

This clonotype was seen more than once but under ten times. The rearrangement links TRBV11-2 to TRBJ2-5, with TRBD2 matching 14 bases. Germline assignment: CDR1 SGHAT and CDR2 FQNNGV. The CDR3 sequence is 19 residues long. V was pared by 3 bases and J by 5 bases, with 14 bases of the junction left unmatched. In DNA, the CDR3 is TGTGCCAGCAGCTTTACCGGACTAGCGGGGGGCCGGAGGAGGGAGACCCAGTACTTC. Translated: CASSFTGLAGGRRRETQYF.

The sample holds a few counts of this clonotype. The chain recombines TRBV5-1 with TRBJ2-1; tentatively, D is TRBD1 (5 bases). The CDR3 spans 13 residues. V was clipped by 7 bases and J by 4 bases, with 12 bases between them. The germline V gene encodes CDR1 SGHRS and CDR2 YFSETQ. CDR3 DNA sequence: TGCGCCAGCGCCCAAGGGGTTTACAATGAGCAGTTCTTC. Translation: CASAQGVYNEQFF.

This clonotype appeared many times. The chain uses TRBV7-3 and TRBJ1-1; D is possibly TRBD1 (5 bases). This CDR3 spans 13 amino acids. Trimming took off 5 bases at V and 3 bases at J, with 10 bases between the two ends. CDR1 and CDR2 (germline): SGHTA, FQGTGA. The CDR3 coding sequence is TGTGCCAGCAGCATGCAGGGCGACACTGAAGCTTTCTTT. Amino acids: CASSMQGDTEAFF.

Many counts were recorded for this clonotype. The chain uses TRBV12-3 or TRBV12-4 and TRBJ2-7; tentatively, D is TRBD1 (6 bases). The V and J ends lost 3 bases and 0 bases respectively, with 12 bases between them. The CDR3 runs to 15 residues. CDR3 loop: CASSFGDRTSYEQYF. CDR3 nucleotides: TGTGCCAGCAGTTTTGGTGACAGGACCTCCTACGAGCAGTACTTC.

Many counts were recorded for this clonotype. The chain employs TRBV20-1 and TRBJ2-3; maybe TRBD1 (6 bases). The V and J ends lost 6 bases and 2 bases respectively, with 18 bases between them. This CDR3 has 15 amino acids. Germline loops: CDR1 DFQATT, CDR2 SNEGSKA (reference sequence). The CDR3 DNA reads TGCAGTGCCGAAATCCAGGGGCGGAACACAGATACGCAGTATTTT. This translates into CSAEIQGRNTDTQYF.

This clonotype appeared a few times. This chain joins TRBV10-3 and TRBJ2-1; 10 positions match TRBD2. The CDR3 is 16 amino acids. Germline CDR1 is ENHRY and CDR2 is SYGVKD. J gave up 5 bases and V 11 bases, and 15 bases lay outside the gene matches. CDR3 sequence reads: CAAGRLTSGIHNEQFF. In DNA form, the CDR3 reads TGTGCCGCCGGACGTCTCACTAGCGGGATCCACAATGAGCAGTTCTTC.

This clonotype was found many times. V and J are TRBV20-1 and TRBJ1-5; 9 bases fit TRBD1. This CDR3 comprises 16 residues. Germline V gene sequence: CDR1 DFQATT, CDR2 SNEGSKA (reference sequence). The V and J ends lost 2 bases and 7 bases, in that order; junction bases with no gene match: 12. The CDR3 loop is CSARSETGGGRQPQHF. The CDR3 DNA reads as TGCAGTGCTAGATCTGAGACAGGGGGAGGTAGGCAGCCCCAGCATTTT.

This clonotype was counted a few times. The rearrangement uses TRBV5-1 and TRBJ1-2; TRBD1 aligns across 7 bases. The germline CDR1 and CDR2 sequences are SGHRS and YFSETQ. The CDR3 consists of 13 residues. V shed 0 bases, J shed 8 bases, and the junction held 4 bases outside the gene matches. The CDR3 bases are TGCGCCAGCAGCTTGGGACGGACAGGAGGCTACACCTTC. Amino acid sequence: CASSLGRTGGYTF.

About this clonotype itself: A much larger clone differs from this one at a single base, so this may be a read error. The chain joins TRBV20-1 to TRBJ2-1, with D uncertain. The tail of the sequence fits TRBJ2-7 better, so the J call may be wrong. This CDR3 comprises 12 residues. Germline V gives CDR1 DFQATT, CDR2 SNEGSKA (reference sequence). The CDR3 sequence is CSTDSQCYEQYF. CDR3 bases: TGCAGCACCGATTCACAGTGTTACGAGCAGTACTTC.

This chain uses TRBV3-1 with TRBJ2-5, with a tentative D call TRBD2 (6 bases). The V end lost 3 bases, the J end lost 5 bases, and 16 bases lay between the germline ends. Germline V lookup: CDR1 LGHDT, CDR2 YNNKEL (reference sequence). The CDR3 spans 15 residues. The CDR3 region has the DNA TGTGCCAGCAGCCAGGGCCCCGGGAGTCCGGAGACCCAGTACTTC. Translation: CASSQGPGSPETQYF.

A few counts support this clonotype. The rearrangement joins TRBV6-6 to TRBJ1-1; D not resolved. Trimming cost V 0 bases and J 0 bases, with 8 bases left between them. CDR3 length: 15 residues. Per germline, CDR1 MNHNY and CDR2 SVGAGI (reference sequence). This CDR3 is CASSYSIGMNTEAFF. Written as DNA, the CDR3 is TGTGCCAGCAGTTACTCGATTGGCATGAACACTGAAGCTTTCTTT.

This clonotype has just a few counts. V gene TRBV12-3 or TRBV12-4 combines with J gene TRBJ2-3; D remains ambiguous. V was shortened by 1 base and J by 4 bases, with 9 bases between the two germline ends. The CDR3 runs 14 residues. The CDR3 loop is CASSLVLLADTQYF. The CDR3 DNA reads as TGTGCCAGCAGTTTAGTACTTCTCGCAGATACGCAGTATTTT.

This sequence joins TRBV7-9 and TRBJ1-6; possible D gene TRBD1, 5 bases. The CDR3 spans 11 residues. Deletions cut 5 bases from V and 18 bases from J, with 14 bases between. From germline, CDR1 is SEHNR and CDR2 FQNEAQ (reference sequence). The DNA of the CDR3 is TGTGCCAGCAGCAAAGGGGTGATACCCCACTTT. Translated, it gives CASSKGVIPHF.

The chain joins TRBV27 to TRBJ1-4; D uncertain. Trimming cost V 5 bases and J 7 bases, with 14 bases left between them. This CDR3 comprises 14 residues. Germline CDR1 reads MNHEY; CDR2 reads SMNVEV (reference sequence). DNA for the CDR3: TGTGCCAGCAGTCCGTCATGGGGAGGTGAAAAACTGTTTTTT. It encodes CASSPSWGGEKLFF.

This clonotype has ten or more counts. J is TRBJ2-5 and V is TRBV20-1; D might be TRBD2 (6 bases). The CDR3 is 17 amino acids. V was cut by 5 bases and J by 0 bases, with 22 bases left in between. The germline V gene encodes CDR1 DFQATT and CDR2 SNEGSKA (reference sequence). Written as DNA, the CDR3 is TGCAGTGCTCCCGGGAGACTCCTCGACTCCTACCAAGAGACCCAGTACTTC. Its translation is CSAPGRLLDSYQETQYF.

This clonotype was recorded at least ten times. V is TRBV7-8 and J is TRBJ2-1, with TRBD1 identical over 7 bases. The V and J ends lost 5 bases and 4 bases, in that order; junction bases with no gene match: 8. CDR1 is SGHVS, CDR2 FQNEAQ, per germline. CDR3 length: 15 residues. The DNA of the CDR3 is TGTGCCAGCAGCCTTCGCCGGGACAGATACAATGAGCAGTTCTTC. As protein: CASSLRRDRYNEQFF. The full variable domain, rest sourced from reference TRBV7-8 and TRBJ2-1, is GAGVSQSPRYKVAKRGQDVALRCDPISGHVSLFWYQQALGQGPEFLTYFQNEAQLDKSGLPSDRFFAERPEGSVSTLKIQRTQQEDSAVYLCASSLRRDRYNEQFFGPGTRLTVL.

This clonotype was seen only a few times. The chain employs TRBV14 and TRBJ2-7, with D perhaps assigned TRBD1 or TRBD2 (5 bases each). Germline assignment: CDR1 SGHDN and CDR2 FVKESK. V was cut by 1 base and J by 8 bases, with 15 bases left in between. This CDR3 has 14 amino acids. CDR3 bases: TGTGCCAGCAGCCAAGGTGGACGGGGCGCCAAGCAGTACTTC. Amino acid sequence: CASSQGGRGAKQYF.